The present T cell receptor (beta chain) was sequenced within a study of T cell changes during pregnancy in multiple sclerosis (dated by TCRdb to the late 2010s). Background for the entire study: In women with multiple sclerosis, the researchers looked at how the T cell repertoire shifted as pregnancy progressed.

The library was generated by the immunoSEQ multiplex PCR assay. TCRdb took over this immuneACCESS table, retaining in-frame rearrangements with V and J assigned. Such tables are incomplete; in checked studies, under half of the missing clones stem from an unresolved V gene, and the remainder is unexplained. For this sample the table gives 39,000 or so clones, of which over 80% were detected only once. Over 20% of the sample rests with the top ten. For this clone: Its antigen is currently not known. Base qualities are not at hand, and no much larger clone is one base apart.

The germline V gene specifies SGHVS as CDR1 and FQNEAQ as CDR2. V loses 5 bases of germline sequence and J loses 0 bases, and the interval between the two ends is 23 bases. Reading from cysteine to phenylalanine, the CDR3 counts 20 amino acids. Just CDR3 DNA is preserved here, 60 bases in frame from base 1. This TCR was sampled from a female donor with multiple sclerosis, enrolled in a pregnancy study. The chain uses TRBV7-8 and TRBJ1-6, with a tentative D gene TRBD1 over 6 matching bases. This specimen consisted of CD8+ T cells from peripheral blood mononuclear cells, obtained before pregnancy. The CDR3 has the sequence CASSPHRQAYTSSYNSPLHF. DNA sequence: TGTGCCAGCAGCCCCCACCGACAGGCTTATACGAGCTCCTATAATTCACCCCTCCACTTT.